This T cell receptor beta chain originates from a study of shared clonotypes between healthy human individuals. Study as a whole: CD4 naive cells filled three plates per donor, CD4 memory three, CD8 naive two and CD8 memory one. Study outcomes and limitations: Represented diversity, genetic and exposure-history alike, was limited by few donors.

The method was immunoSEQ multiplex PCR; TCRdb's version includes in-frame clones alone and lacks a portion of them. The sample has 2 million to 2.5 million clones, 85% to 95% seen once. Trimming removed 3 bases at V and 1 base at J, with 13 bases between. The CDR3 sequence is 15 residues long. The germline gives CDR1 SGDLS, CDR2 YYNGEE. Details on this clone: Its antigen is unidentified.

This chain links TRBV9 with TRBJ2-5, with D possibly matching TRBD1 (6 bases). The sequence came from a young man in good health. Sequenced: naive CD4+ T cells sorted from blood. Subset reported: CD45RA+ positively selected. CDR3 in amino acids: CASSADTGFQETQYF. The CDR3 DNA sequence: TGTGCCAGCAGCGCCGATACAGGGTTCCAAGAGACCCAGTACTTC. Combining the CDR3 with reference TRBV9 and TRBJ2-5 gives the whole variable domain DSGVTQTPKHLITATGQRVTLRCSPRSGDLSVYWYQQSLDQGLQFLIQYYNGEERAKGNILERFSAQQFPDLHSELNLSSLELGDSALYFCASSADTGFQETQYFGPGTRLLVL.